The 2 T cell receptor beta chains below come from one sample, sequenced in a study of cytotoxic CD8 clonotypes in ibrutinib-treated CLL. Sequencing used immunoSEQ multiplex PCR; TCRdb keeps in-frame clones, though not all of them. The repertoire holds some 290,000 clones, with almost 80% as singletons. The starting material was PBMCs, obtained before ibrutinib treatment. The receptor source for this set is a human donor with chronic lymphocytic leukemia.

The V call is TRBV25-1, the J call TRBJ2-7; D call uncertain. V was trimmed by 3 bases and J by 5 bases, leaving 8 bases between them. This CDR3 has 12 amino acids. Germline V gene sequence: CDR1 MGHDK, CDR2 SYGVNS. CDR3 in amino acids: CASSEAVDEQYF. Written as DNA, the CDR3 is TGTGCCAGCAGTGAGGCGGTCGACGAGCAGTACTTC.

This sequence joins TRBV7-9 and TRBJ2-1; 11 bases align to TRBD2. V was clipped by 3 bases and J by 1 base; unmatched bases: 5. Germline-derived CDR1 and CDR2 are SEHNR and FQNEAQ (reference sequence). There are 17 residues in the CDR3. The CDR3 spells CASSFRTSGLSYNEQFF. CDR3 coding DNA: TGTGCCAGCAGCTTCCGGACTAGCGGGCTGTCCTACAATGAGCAGTTCTTC.